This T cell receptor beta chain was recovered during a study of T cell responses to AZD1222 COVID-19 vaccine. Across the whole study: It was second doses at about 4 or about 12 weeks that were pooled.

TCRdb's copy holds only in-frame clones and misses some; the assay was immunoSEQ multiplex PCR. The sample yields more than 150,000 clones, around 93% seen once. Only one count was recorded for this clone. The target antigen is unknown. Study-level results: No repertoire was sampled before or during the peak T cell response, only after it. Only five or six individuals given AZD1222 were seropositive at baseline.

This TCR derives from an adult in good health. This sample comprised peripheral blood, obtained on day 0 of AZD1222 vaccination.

CDR3 nucleotide sequence: TGTGCCATCAGTGATTGGGGGCAGCCCCAGCATTTT. Its protein product is CAISDWGQPQHF. The J gene is TRBJ1-5, the V gene TRBV10-3; the D gene is possibly TRBD1 (5 bases). Germline CDR1 is ENHRY and CDR2 is SYGVKD. The V end lost 3 bases, the J end lost 7 bases, and 7 bases lay between the germline ends. CDR3 length: 12 amino acids.